The text below deals with one TCR beta chain. The data are from a study of T cell responses to AZD1222 COVID-19 vaccine. Germline V gives CDR1 ENHRY, CDR2 SYGVKD. V lost 2 bases and J lost 8, with 22 bases in between. CDR3 size: 16 residues. Sequencing was performed with immunoSEQ multiplex PCR; in TCRdb, only in-frame clones are kept and a portion is missing. This table has about 110,000 clones, over 80% appearing once. The V gene is TRBV10-3, the J gene TRBJ2-7; D may be TRBD1 (6 bases). The sequencing here drew on peripheral blood, taken on day 0 of AZD1222 vaccination. The receptor's source is an adult in good health. This chain's CDR3 is CAISEVAGTRTGKQYF. Written as DNA, the CDR3 is TGTGCCATCAGTGAGGTGGCCGGGACACGGACCGGGAAGCAGTACTTC.